The T cell receptor (beta chain) under discussion was sequenced for a study of identical twins. This clonotype has only a few counts. Each CDR3 protein gets one entry after TCRdb re-called the 5' RACE reads with MiXCR. The table lists about 890,000 distinct CDR3 sequences, 10% to 15% of them singletons. Unmatched junction bases numbered 7, after V lost 2 bases and J lost 2 bases. Germline values: CDR1 ENHRY, CDR2 SYGVKD. The CDR3 length is 17 residues. These data also formed part of another study, on yellow fever vaccine responses in identical twins.

The sample was PBMCs. The V gene is TRBV10-3, the J gene TRBJ2-5; TRBD2 matches at 11 bases. This TCR was sampled from a woman aged 18 to 35 in good health. The CDR3 reads CAISEKGLAAAQETQYF. For the CDR3, the DNA is TGTGCCATCAGTGAGAAGGGACTAGCGGCCGCACAAGAGACCCAGTACTTC.